These 30 T cell receptor beta chains were all obtained from the same sample, sequenced in a study of T cells in Graves' hyperthyroidism and ophthalmopathy. Template material for amplifying TCR beta CDR3 regions consisted of RNA transcripts. First-round RT-PCR targeting the TCR CDR3 was performed with the HTBI primer set. MiXCR, applied by TCRdb to the multiplex PCR reads, yields one record per CDR3 protein. This sample has roughly 720,000 distinct CDR3 sequences, with about 18% found just once. Source material: blood. Receptors were obtained from a man in his fifties or sixties with Graves' hyperthyroidism.

This clonotype was detected ten times or more. This sequence joins TRBV2 and TRBJ2-7; 7 positions match TRBD2. Looked up from germline, CDR1 is SNHLY and CDR2 is FYNNEI. The V and J ends lost 4 bases and 4 bases, in that order; junction bases with no gene match: 7. The CDR3 extends over 14 amino acids. CDR3: CASSASTSVYEQYF. CDR3 sequence (DNA): TGTGCCAGCAGTGCCAGCACTAGCGTATACGAGCAGTACTTC.

Details on this clonotype: A read error is possible here, since a much larger clone lies one base away. The V and J genes are TRBV27 and TRBJ2-7; 8 bases match TRBD1. CDR1 is MNHEY and CDR2 is SMNVEV in the germline V gene (reference sequence). Trimming cost V 0 bases and J 1 base; bases outside gene matches: 14. This CDR3 has 19 residues. Here the CDR3 reads CASSLSLWRPGTGSYEQYF. The DNA for the CDR3 is TGTGCCAGCAGTTTATCCCTCTGGCGCCCCGGGACAGGTTCCTACGAGCAGTACTTC.

Ten or more counts support this clonotype. V usage is TRBV28 and J usage is TRBJ2-1, with D perhaps matching TRBD1 or TRBD2 (11 bases each). V was clipped by 8 bases and J by 0 bases, with 35 bases between them. Germline V gene data show CDR1 as MDHEN and CDR2 as SYDVKM. This CDR3 contains 22 residues. This CDR3 is CASSGTGGSSGRYPRSYNEQFF. CDR3 DNA: TGTGCCAGCTCAGGGACAGGGGGGTCTAGCGGGAGGTATCCTCGCTCCTACAATGAGCAGTTCTTC.

The chain recombines TRBV7-3 with TRBJ2-1; 7 bases agree with TRBD1. The CDR3 spans 15 residues. Germline lookup yields CDR1 SGHTA and CDR2 FQGTGA. The ends lost 6 bases at V and 5 bases at J; junction bases unmatched: 10. CDR3 protein: CASSQRQGLNNEQFF. Here the CDR3 DNA reads TGTGCCAGCAGTCAAAGACAGGGATTAAACAATGAGCAGTTCTTC.

This clonotype has at least ten counts. The chain has TRBV20-1 and TRBJ1-5; D call uncertain. Germline V lookup: CDR1 DFQATT, CDR2 SNEGSKA (reference sequence). CDR3 length: 14 residues. V lost 0 bases and J 0 bases, leaving 6 bases between the germline ends. CDR3 residues: CSARDSNSNQPQHF. In DNA form, the CDR3 reads TGCAGTGCTAGAGATAGCAATAGCAATCAGCCCCAGCATTTT.

The chain is built from TRBV5-6 and TRBJ2-1; TRBD2 is a possible D gene (6 bases). This CDR3 comprises 12 residues. Germline CDR1 is SGHDT and CDR2 is YYEEEE. V lost 3 bases and J 8 bases, leaving 9 bases between the germline ends. The CDR3 spells CASSYTSYEQFF. In nucleotides, the CDR3 is TGTGCCAGCAGCTACACTAGCTATGAGCAGTTCTTC.

This clonotype was counted between two and nine times. The V call is TRBV6-5, the J call TRBJ1-3, with D uncertain. Germline CDR1 and CDR2: MNHEY and SVGAGI. V shed 0 bases and J shed 4 bases, with 19 bases lying between them. The CDR3 has 18 amino acids. The chain's CDR3 is CASSYSMEGDLRGNTIYF. DNA of the CDR3: TGTGCCAGCAGTTACTCGATGGAAGGCGATCTCCGAGGAAACACCATATATTTT.

The chain recombines TRBV4-2 with TRBJ1-5, with 7 bases matching TRBD1. The CDR3 length is 16 residues. Germline V gene sequence: CDR1 LGHNA, CDR2 YNFKEQ. Trimming at V came to 4 bases and at J to 7 bases, leaving 13 bases not matched to a gene. The CDR3 sequence is CASSPRGQGDRQPQHF. The CDR3 bases are TGTGCCAGCAGCCCCCGGGGGCAGGGGGACCGGCAGCCCCAGCATTTT.

Many counts were recorded for this clonotype. The chain couples TRBV5-1 to TRBJ1-5; D is ambiguous. Between the trimmed V and J ends, which lost 5 bases and 5 bases, there was a span of 14 bases. CDR1 SGHRS and CDR2 YFSETQ come from the germline V gene. This CDR3 spans 14 amino acids. This chain's CDR3 is CASREGEFDQPQHF. In nucleotides, the CDR3 is TGCGCCAGCAGGGAGGGCGAGTTCGATCAGCCCCAGCATTTT.

This clonotype has more than one count but fewer than ten. The V call is TRBV18, the J call TRBJ1-1; tentatively, D is TRBD1 (5 bases). V lost 4 bases and J 1 base, leaving 10 bases between the germline ends. Per the germline V gene, CDR1 is KGHSH and CDR2 is LQKENI. This CDR3 region has 14 residues. DNA for the CDR3: TGTGCCAGCTCACAGGGGACGCAGAACACTGAAGCTTTCTTT. It translates to CASSQGTQNTEAFF.

The gene calls are TRBV30 and TRBJ1-1; D unclear. V was cut by 0 bases and J by 1 base, with 9 bases left in between. Germline V gene sequence: CDR1 GTSNPN, CDR2 SVGIG (reference sequence). The CDR3 loop spans 14 amino acids. Written as DNA, the CDR3 is TGTGCCTGGAGTGTAACTCGCTCGAACACTGAAGCTTTCTTT. Protein: CAWSVTRSNTEAFF. Together with reference TRBV30 and TRBJ1-1, the CDR3 gives the full variable domain: SQTIHQWPATLVQPVGSPLSLECTVEGTSNPNLYWYRQAAGRGLQLLFYSVGIGQISSEVPQNLSASRPQDRQFILSSKKLLLSDSGFYLCAWSVTRSNTEAFFGQGTRLTVV.

In its sample, this clonotype was seen many times. The chain employs TRBV11-2 and TRBJ2-5, with a possible D match to TRBD2 (6 bases). This CDR3 contains 15 residues. Germline loops: CDR1 SGHAT, CDR2 FQNNGV. V was cut by 5 bases and J by 5 bases, with 18 bases left in between. The CDR3 region is CASSQVEGGSETQYF. DNA of the CDR3: TGTGCCAGCAGCCAAGTGGAAGGAGGGTCGGAGACCCAGTACTTC.

This clonotype was counted only a few times. The J gene is TRBJ1-4, the V gene TRBV20-1; no reliable D call. The CDR3 totals 12 residues. V lost 4 bases and J lost 7, with 10 bases in between. The germline gives CDR1 DFQATT, CDR2 SNEGSKA (reference sequence). The CDR3 DNA sequence: TGCAGTGCTACTACGTTGGGTGAAAAACTGTTTTTT. Translated, it gives CSATTLGEKLFF.

This clonotype was recorded a few times. The chain carries TRBV5-1 and TRBJ1-1; D possibly corresponds to TRBD1 (6 bases). This CDR3 contains 14 residues. V shed 4 bases and J shed 1 base, with 11 bases lying between them. CDR1 and CDR2 (germline): SGHRS, YFSETQ. CDR3 nucleotide sequence: TGCGCCAGCAGCAGACTACAGGGGAACACTGAAGCTTTCTTT. This codes for CASSRLQGNTEAFF. Complete variable domain (other parts from reference TRBV5-1 and TRBJ1-1): KAGVTQTPRYLIKTRGQQVTLSCSPISGHRSVSWYQQTPGQGLQFLFEYFSETQRNKGNFPGRFSGRQFSNSRSEMNVSTLELGDSALYLCASSRLQGNTEAFFGQGTRLTVV.

This clonotype was seen many times. This rearrangement joins TRBV27 to TRBJ2-7; D not certain. The germline V gene encodes CDR1 MNHEY and CDR2 SMNVEV (reference sequence). V was shortened by 3 bases and J by 3 bases, with 9 bases between the two germline ends. CDR3 length: 13 amino acids. In DNA, the CDR3 is TGTGCCAGCAGTTTGGTACCATTCTACGAGCAGTACTTC. This translates into CASSLVPFYEQYF.

There are a few counts of this clonotype. The rearrangement joins TRBV5-5 to TRBJ1-1; D ambiguous. Trimming removed 0 bases at V and 7 bases at J, with 10 bases between. This CDR3 has 13 residues. The germline V gene encodes CDR1 SGHKS and CDR2 YYEKEE (reference sequence). CDR3 sequence: CASSLGVGDEAFF. The CDR3 DNA follows: TGTGCCAGCAGCTTGGGGGTGGGCGATGAAGCTTTCTTT.

V gene TRBV20-1 combines with J gene TRBJ2-5; no firm D call. Germline values: CDR1 DFQATT, CDR2 SNEGSKA (reference sequence). Trimming removed 7 bases from V and 7 bases from J, with 19 bases in between. The CDR3 length is 13 residues. The CDR3 reads CSGYVEPQLTQYF. CDR3 sequence (DNA): TGCAGTGGTTATGTGGAACCCCAGTTGACCCAGTACTTC.

This clonotype was counted ten times or more. This chain joins TRBV19 and TRBJ2-2; D is uncertain. CDR3 length: 15 amino acids. Trimming stripped 6 bases from V and 0 bases from J, with 11 bases between. Germline CDR1 reads LNHDA; CDR2 reads SQIVND (reference sequence). The CDR3 DNA reads as TGTGCCAGTAGGAACCGGGTGCCGAACACCGGGGAGCTGTTTTTT. As protein: CASRNRVPNTGELFF.

This clonotype was found a few times. The gene calls are TRBV7-2 and TRBJ2-4; D is unclear. Between the trimmed V and J ends, which lost 5 bases and 7 bases, there was a span of 12 bases. CDR1 is SGHTA and CDR2 is FQGNSA in the germline V gene. This CDR3 region has 13 residues. The CDR3 region has the DNA TGTGCCAGCAGCCTACTACTGGGCAACATTCAGTACTTC. The encoded protein is CASSLLLGNIQYF.

As regards this clonotype: Relative to the germline gene, one junction end is altered; a read error may explain this. The CDR3 DNA is TGTGCCAACAGCCCCGGACAGGAGAATCAGCCCCAGCATTTT. This codes for CANSPGQENQPQHF. The rearrangement joins TRBV11-1 to TRBJ1-5; 7 bases match TRBD1. This CDR3 has 14 residues. CDR1 SGHAT and CDR2 FQDESV come from the germline V gene (reference sequence).

V usage is TRBV6-1 and J usage is TRBJ1-2, with 7 bases fitting TRBD1. V lost 9 bases, J lost 3 bases, and 7 bases stayed unmatched. The CDR3 covers 13 residues. In germline, CDR1 is MNHNS, CDR2 SASEGT. The CDR3 here is CARWTGNDYGYTF. The CDR3 nucleotides read TGTGCCAGATGGACAGGAAATGACTATGGCTACACCTTC.

This clonotype was counted at least ten times. The chain links TRBV20-1 to TRBJ2-2, with TRBD1 matching 7 bases. This CDR3 region has 14 residues. V trimming: 3 bases; J trimming: 1 base; junction bases outside the gene matches: 2. Germline CDR1 reads DFQATT; CDR2 reads SNEGSKA (reference sequence). CDR3 sequence (DNA): TGCAGTGCTAGGGGGACAGAGAACACCGGGGAGCTGTTTTTT. It specifies CSARGTENTGELFF.

The table lists this clonotype with many counts. The gene calls are TRBV2 and TRBJ2-7, with a possible D match to TRBD2 (5 bases). Trimming shortened V by 6 bases and J by 3 bases, and 6 bases separated the two germline ends. Germline V lookup: CDR1 SNHLY, CDR2 FYNNEI. CDR3 length: 11 amino acids. CDR3 region: CASRGDYEQYF. The CDR3 DNA is TGTGCCAGCAGGGGAGACTACGAGCAGTACTTC.

The V call is TRBV29-1, the J call TRBJ2-7; a weak D match, TRBD1 (5 bases). This CDR3 has 13 amino acids. The germline V and J ends were trimmed by 5 bases and 4 bases, with 15 bases remaining between them. In germline, CDR1 is SQVTM, CDR2 ANQGSEA. This CDR3 reads CSVLSREGYEQYF. CDR3 coding DNA: TGCAGCGTTCTCTCCAGGGAAGGATACGAGCAGTACTTC.

The chain carries TRBV15 and TRBJ2-6; D might be TRBD1 (8 bases). Germline values: CDR1 LNHNV, CDR2 YYDKDF (reference sequence). The CDR3 covers 18 residues. Between the trimmed V and J ends, which lost 4 bases and 3 bases, there was a span of 19 bases. The CDR3 region is CATSTDRGGLLGANVLTF. The CDR3 DNA sequence: TGTGCCACCAGCACTGACAGGGGAGGGCTCCTTGGGGCCAACGTCCTGACTTTC.

This clonotype was counted only a few times. The chain couples TRBV28 to TRBJ1-1; D gene ambiguous. Germline V gene sequence: CDR1 MDHEN, CDR2 SYDVKM. The CDR3 extends over 13 amino acids. The V end was cut by 3 bases, the J end by 5 bases, with 10 bases between. The CDR3 nucleotides are TGTGCCAGCAGTTTCGAGGTTTTGACTGAAGCTTTCTTT. It yields the protein CASSFEVLTEAFF.

At least ten counts were recorded for this clonotype. At one of its ends the junction is not consistent with the germline gene, which may arise from a read error. The gene calls are TRBV11-2 and TRBJ2-3, with D possibly TRBD2 on 5 matching bases. The germline CDR1 and CDR2 sequences are SGHAT and FQNNGV. This CDR3 contains 14 residues. The CDR3 region has the DNA TGTGCCAGCACCTTAGCGTACAGCACAGATACGCAGTATTTT. It yields the protein CASTLAYSTDTQYF.

This clonotype was seen ten or more times. The rearrangement joins TRBV28 to TRBJ2-7; TRBD2 matches 10 bases. This CDR3 region has 16 residues. The germline V gene encodes CDR1 MDHEN and CDR2 SYDVKM. The V and J ends lost 2 bases and 5 bases, in that order; junction bases with no gene match: 9. CDR3 nucleotides: TGTGCCAGCAGTTTACGAGGAGCGGGAGGGAGACACGAGCAGTACTTC. Translated: CASSLRGAGGRHEQYF.

This clonotype was counted between two and nine times. This rearrangement joins TRBV10-2 to TRBJ2-2, with D possibly TRBD1 on 7 matching bases. Germline V gene data show CDR1 as WSHSY and CDR2 as SAAADI. This CDR3 is built from 14 residues. Deletions cut 6 bases from V and 2 bases from J, with 10 bases between. This CDR3 is CASREGANTGELFF. CDR3 in DNA: TGCGCCAGCAGGGAGGGGGCCAACACCGGGGAGCTGTTTTTT.

The chain recombines TRBV28 with TRBJ2-7, with D perhaps matching TRBD2 (7 bases). The CDR3 length is 16 residues. With 4 bases removed from V and 8 bases from J, the gap between germline ends came to 24 bases. Per the germline V gene, CDR1 is MDHEN and CDR2 is SYDVKM. This CDR3 is CASSSGEGHQIFKQYF. In DNA, the CDR3 is TGTGCCAGCAGTTCGGGGGAGGGACACCAAATTTTCAAGCAGTACTTC.